Listed below are T cell receptor beta chains from one sample, sequenced in a study of Ad26.COV2.S vaccination and SARS-CoV-2 variants. TCRdb keeps only in-frame clones here, not all; method: immunoSEQ multiplex PCR. Of 350,000 to 600,000 clones listed, about 89% are singletons. The source was peripheral blood, collected in a trial of Ad26.COV2.S vaccine versus placebo. These receptors all stem from a person aged 18-60 years who received the Ad26.COV2.S COVID-19 vaccine or a placebo. Each CDR3 is given with its conserved first and last residue. Fields, in order: V gene, J gene, D gene, clone size, CDR3 DNA, CDR3 protein. D genes are given only for firm matches. Size is omitted from some rows. Given values are once, few, many or a class for expanded clones.

v_call: TRBV29-1; j_call: TRBJ2-7; d_call: TRBD2; clone_size: few; cdr3_nt: TGCAGCGTTGAAGGGCTAGCGGGGGCCGACGAGCAGTACTTC; cdr3_aa: CSVEGLAGADEQYF
v_call: TRBV6-5; j_call: TRBJ2-1; d_call: TRBD2; clone_size: .; cdr3_nt: TGTGCCAGCAGTCTCAGCGGGGGGGGCAATGAGCAGTTCTTC; cdr3_aa: CASSLSGGGNEQFF
v_call: TRBV29-1; j_call: TRBJ1-1; d_call: .; clone_size: many; cdr3_nt: TGCAGCGTTGATTTCGTGGTAACCGGGAACACTGAAGCTTTCTTT; cdr3_aa: CSVDFVVTGNTEAFF
v_call: TRBV9; j_call: TRBJ2-1; d_call: TRBD2; clone_size: .; cdr3_nt: TGTGCCAGCAGCAAAGGGACTAGCGGTTACAATGAGCAGTTCTTC; cdr3_aa: CASSKGTSGYNEQFF
v_call: TRBV28; j_call: TRBJ2-7; d_call: .; clone_size: .; cdr3_nt: TGTGCCAGCACTCTTAACCTAGCCCTATCCTACGAGCAGTACTTC; cdr3_aa: CASTLNLALSYEQYF
v_call: TRBV29-1; j_call: TRBJ1-4; d_call: .; clone_size: .; cdr3_nt: TGCAGCGTGCAAGACCGCCCCTCTAATGAAAAACTGTTTTTT; cdr3_aa: CSVQDRPSNEKLFF
v_call: TRBV28; j_call: TRBJ2-2; d_call: .; clone_size: .; cdr3_nt: TGTGCCAGCAGTTTAGCCCCCTGGACATTCCTCTACACCGGGGAGCTGTTTTTT; cdr3_aa: CASSLAPWTFLYTGELFF
v_call: TRBV5-1; j_call: TRBJ2-2; d_call: TRBD2; clone_size: .; cdr3_nt: TGCGCCAGCAGCTCCTCCGGACTAGCGTCATACACCGGGGAGCTGTTTTTT; cdr3_aa: CASSSSGLASYTGELFF
v_call: TRBV19; j_call: TRBJ2-7; d_call: .; clone_size: once; cdr3_nt: TGTGCCAGCGCCAGGGGGGGGCCCTACGAGCAGTACTTC; cdr3_aa: CASARGGPYEQYF
v_call: TRBV15; j_call: TRBJ2-7; d_call: .; clone_size: .; cdr3_nt: TGTGCCACCAGCAGAGATACAGAATCGCCGCAGTACTTC; cdr3_aa: CATSRDTESPQYF
v_call: TRBV28; j_call: TRBJ1-1; d_call: .; clone_size: .; cdr3_nt: TGTGCCAGCAGTTTCGAGATCGCGAACACTGAAGCTTTCTTT; cdr3_aa: CASSFEIANTEAFF
v_call: TRBV27; j_call: TRBJ2-1; d_call: .; clone_size: .; cdr3_nt: TGTGCCAGCACAGGGACAACCCACAATGAGCAGTTCTTC; cdr3_aa: CASTGTTHNEQFF
v_call: TRBV4-1; j_call: TRBJ1-1; d_call: .; clone_size: .; cdr3_nt: TGCGCCAGCAGCCAGGGGACAAAAGCTTTCTTT; cdr3_aa: CASSQGTKAFF
v_call: TRBV5-5; j_call: TRBJ2-7; d_call: TRBD2; clone_size: .; cdr3_nt: TGTGCCAGCAGCCCTCGGGACGGGGACTACCTGGCCAGGTACTTC; cdr3_aa: CASSPRDGDYLARYF
v_call: TRBV5-1; j_call: TRBJ2-1; d_call: TRBD2; clone_size: once; cdr3_nt: TGCGCCAGCAGCTGGAGCGGGAGGCTGGCGGATGAGCAGTTCTTC; cdr3_aa: CASSWSGRLADEQFF
v_call: TRBV28; j_call: TRBJ2-3; d_call: .; clone_size: .; cdr3_nt: TGTGCCAGCAGTTTACCGCCGGCAGATACGCAGTATTTT; cdr3_aa: CASSLPPADTQYF
v_call: TRBV28; j_call: TRBJ2-3; d_call: .; clone_size: .; cdr3_nt: TGTGCCAGCAGTTTATTAGTAGGAAGCACAGATACGCAGTATTTT; cdr3_aa: CASSLLVGSTDTQYF
v_call: TRBV6-6; j_call: TRBJ1-1; d_call: TRBD1; clone_size: once; cdr3_nt: TGTGCCAGCAGTTACTCAGCAGGGGGCACTGAAGCTTTCTTT; cdr3_aa: CASSYSAGGTEAFF
v_call: TRBV19; j_call: TRBJ2-1; d_call: TRBD2; clone_size: .; cdr3_nt: TGTGCCAGTAGTATAGAGGGACTAGCTAGGGTTCAGTTCTTC; cdr3_aa: CASSIEGLARVQFF
v_call: TRBV29-1; j_call: TRBJ2-3; d_call: .; clone_size: .; cdr3_nt: TGCAGCGTAAGGAGGACCCGAGATACGCAGTATTTT; cdr3_aa: CSVRRTRDTQYF
v_call: TRBV6-5; j_call: TRBJ1-2; d_call: TRBD1; clone_size: .; cdr3_nt: TGTGCCAGCTACCGTGACAGGGGAGGGGATGGCTACACCTTC; cdr3_aa: CASYRDRGGDGYTF
v_call: TRBV9; j_call: TRBJ2-1; d_call: TRBD2; clone_size: once; cdr3_nt: TGTGCCAGCAGGCCCCCAGGGCGGGGAGGGGATGAGCAGTTCTTC; cdr3_aa: CASRPPGRGGDEQFF
v_call: TRBV7-3; j_call: TRBJ1-1; d_call: .; clone_size: .; cdr3_nt: TGTGCCAGCAGCCAATTGGGGGGCCTGAACACTGAAGCTTTCTTT; cdr3_aa: CASSQLGGLNTEAFF
v_call: TRBV29-1; j_call: TRBJ1-1; d_call: .; clone_size: .; cdr3_nt: TGCAGCGTTGCGCCCACAGGGACGGACACTGAAGCTTTCTTT; cdr3_aa: CSVAPTGTDTEAFF
v_call: TRBV6-1; j_call: TRBJ1-1; d_call: .; clone_size: .; cdr3_nt: TGTGCCAGCAGTGAAATTCAGGCCCGGGGTAACACTGAAGCTTTCTTT; cdr3_aa: CASSEIQARGNTEAFF
v_call: TRBV12-3/TRBV12-4; j_call: TRBJ2-2; d_call: .; clone_size: .; cdr3_nt: TGTGCCAGCAGTTACCAGGGAGGCGGGGAGCTGTTTTTT; cdr3_aa: CASSYQGGGELFF
v_call: TRBV28; j_call: TRBJ1-1; d_call: TRBD1; clone_size: .; cdr3_nt: TGTGCCAGCAGTCCTCCGGGACAGGCGGTGGCTGAAGCTTTCTTT; cdr3_aa: CASSPPGQAVAEAFF
v_call: TRBV5-1; j_call: TRBJ2-1; d_call: TRBD2; clone_size: .; cdr3_nt: TGCGCCAGCAGCCCAGAATTGGGAGGGCGGTTCTTC; cdr3_aa: CASSPELGGRFF
v_call: TRBV13; j_call: TRBJ1-2; d_call: TRBD1; clone_size: few; cdr3_nt: TGTGCCAGCAGCTTAGGAGACAGGGGGGATGGCTACACCTTC; cdr3_aa: CASSLGDRGDGYTF
v_call: TRBV21-1; j_call: TRBJ2-5; d_call: .; clone_size: .; cdr3_nt: TGTGCCAGCAGCAAGGTTAAATGGGACGGTCGGGAGACCCAGTACTTC; cdr3_aa: CASSKVKWDGRETQYF
v_call: TRBV11-2; j_call: TRBJ2-7; d_call: TRBD1; clone_size: once; cdr3_nt: TGTGCCAGCAGCACGGACAGGGCGGGGGAGCAGTACTTC; cdr3_aa: CASSTDRAGEQYF
v_call: TRBV28; j_call: TRBJ2-7; d_call: TRBD1; clone_size: .; cdr3_nt: TGTGCCAGCAGAAAACAGGGGGCAGGTAGCTACGAGCAGTACTTC; cdr3_aa: CASRKQGAGSYEQYF
v_call: TRBV7-9; j_call: TRBJ2-5; d_call: .; clone_size: .; cdr3_nt: TGTGCCAGCAGCTTAGCGTTAGGGGGGGCCTTTGGGACCCAGTACTTC; cdr3_aa: CASSLALGGAFGTQYF
v_call: TRBV5-1; j_call: TRBJ1-5; d_call: TRBD1; clone_size: .; cdr3_nt: TGCGCCAGCAGCCCCGGGACAGGGGGCGGACAGCCCCAGCATTTT; cdr3_aa: CASSPGTGGGQPQHF
v_call: TRBV4-1; j_call: TRBJ1-4; d_call: .; clone_size: .; cdr3_nt: TGCGCCAGCAGCCAAGAGTCTGAAAAACTGTTTTTT; cdr3_aa: CASSQESEKLFF
v_call: TRBV18; j_call: TRBJ2-1; d_call: TRBD2; clone_size: .; cdr3_nt: TGTGCCAGCTCACCGCGTAGTGGACTAGCGACCCAGATCTCCTACAATGAGCAGTTCTTC; cdr3_aa: CASSPRSGLATQISYNEQFF